The sequence of this T cell receptor (beta chain) was determined in a study of spatial heterogeneity in lung cancer. Study-level background: A unique TCR and UMI combination showed up more than ten times in raw reads, on average. Study results and caveats: The appearance of ubiquitous expanded tumor TCRs in blood was greater at resection than follow-up.

TCRdb redid the calling of the 5' RACE reads with MiXCR, one entry per CDR3 protein. The sample has roughly 48,000 distinct CDR3 sequences; approximately 5.7% are singletons. CDR1 and CDR2 (germline): SGHRS, YFSETQ. V was pared by 3 bases and J by 2 bases, with 9 bases of the junction left unmatched. The CDR3 has 17 residues. As for time point: sample taken at primary tumor resection. The input material, whole RNA from tumor, nontumor lung or frozen PBMC, was sequenced unsorted. Of note for this clonotype: Antigen specificity is unknown.

This clonotype originated in a male donor with early-stage non-small cell lung cancer. Sequencing used PBMCs, obtained at surgery. The J gene is TRBJ2-1, the V gene TRBV5-1, with TRBD2 matching over 9 bases. CDR3 nucleotide sequence: TGCGCCAGCAGCTGGACAATAGCGGGAGTGGCCTACAATGAGCAGTTCTTC. Its translation is CASSWTIAGVAYNEQFF.